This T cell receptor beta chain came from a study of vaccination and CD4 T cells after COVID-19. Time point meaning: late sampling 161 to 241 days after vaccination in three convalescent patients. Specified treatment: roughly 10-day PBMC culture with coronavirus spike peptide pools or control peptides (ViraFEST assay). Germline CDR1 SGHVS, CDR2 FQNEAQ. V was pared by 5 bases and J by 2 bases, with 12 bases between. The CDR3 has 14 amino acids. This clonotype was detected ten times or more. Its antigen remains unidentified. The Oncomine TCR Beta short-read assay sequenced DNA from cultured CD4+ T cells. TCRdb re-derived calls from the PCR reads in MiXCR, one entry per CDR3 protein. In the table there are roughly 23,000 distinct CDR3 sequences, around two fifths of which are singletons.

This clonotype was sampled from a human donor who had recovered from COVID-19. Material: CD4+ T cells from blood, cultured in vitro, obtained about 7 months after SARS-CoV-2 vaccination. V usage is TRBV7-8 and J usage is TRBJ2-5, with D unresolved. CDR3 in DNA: TGTGCCAGCAGCGCAAGAACAATACAAGAGACCCAGTACTTC. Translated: CASSARTIQETQYF.